The T cell receptor (beta chain) under discussion was sequenced for a study of technical replicates of blood from several donors. The CDR3 totals 14 residues. The germline gives CDR1 MNHEY, CDR2 SVGAGI. With 2 bases removed from V and 1 base from J, the gap between germline ends came to 7 bases. Assay: immunoSEQ multiplex PCR; the TCRdb copy retains only in-frame clones and omits some. The table shows around 80,000 clones, with about 92% occurring only once. The V call is TRBV6-5, the J call TRBJ2-3, with D tentatively TRBD2 (5 bases). The specimen sequenced was T cells isolated from PBMCs. This receptor was obtained from a human donor in good health. Here the CDR3 DNA reads TGTGCCAGCAGTTACGGACTTGGCACAGATACGCAGTATTTT. Translation: CASSYGLGTDTQYF.